Listed here are 27 T cell receptor beta chains from one sample, sequenced in a study of blood T cell repertoires in COVID-19. Here immunoSEQ multiplex PCR was the method, and the copy in TCRdb shows in-frame clones only, minus some. The table lists 150,000 to 200,000 clones, about 85% of them singletons. Source material: peripheral blood. The receptors were gathered from a man aged 60 to 75 with active or convalescent COVID-19.

The chain joins TRBV30 to TRBJ2-7; a weak D match, TRBD1 (6 bases). Germline CDR1 and CDR2: GTSNPN and SVGIG (reference sequence). V was shortened by 3 bases and J by 2 bases, with 11 bases between the two germline ends. This CDR3 has 13 residues. CDR3 nucleotide sequence: TGTGCCTGGAGGGCCACAGGGACCTACGAGCAGTACTTC. Its protein product is CAWRATGTYEQYF.

The CDR3 DNA is TGTGCCAGCAGCCCATCTAGCGGATCAGCAGATACGCAGTATTTT. Encoded protein: CASSPSSGSADTQYF. V usage is TRBV11-3 and J usage is TRBJ2-3; TRBD2 matches 7 bases. The V and J ends lost 5 bases and 4 bases, in that order; junction bases with no gene match: 9. Germline V gene data show CDR1 as SGHNT and CDR2 as YENEEA. This CDR3 has 15 amino acids. The full variable domain, rest sourced from reference TRBV11-3 and TRBJ2-3, is EAGVVQSPRYKIIEKKQPVAFWCNPISGHNTLYWYLQNLGQGPELLIRYENEEAVDDSQLPKDRFSAERLKGVDSTLKIQPAELGDSAVYLCASSPSSGSADTQYFGPGTRLTVL.

This chain connects TRBV4-1 to TRBJ2-1, with TRBD2 identical over 9 bases. The junction had 10 bases not matched to a gene; V was cut back by 4 bases and J by 9 bases. This CDR3 comprises 15 residues. Germline assignment: CDR1 MGHRA and CDR2 YSYEKL. The CDR3 region has the DNA TGCGCCAGCAGCCTCCTAGAGCGGGGGGCAGGTGAGCAGTTCTTC. Its translation: CASSLLERGAGEQFF.

The chain employs TRBV2 and TRBJ1-4; maybe TRBD1 (6 bases). The germline gives CDR1 SNHLY, CDR2 FYNNEI. The CDR3 loop spans 13 amino acids. The V gene lost 6 bases and the J gene lost 8 bases, with 13 bases spanning the gap. The CDR3 nucleotides are TGTGCCAGCAGCCCCGGGGGGCCAGAAAAACTGTTTTTT. Translation: CASSPGGPEKLFF.

The chain recombines TRBV7-3 with TRBJ2-2; TRBD1 matches 8 bases. Unmatched junction bases numbered 8, after V lost 0 bases and J lost 2 bases. In germline, CDR1 is SGHTA, CDR2 FQGTGA. CDR3 length equals 18 residues. The chain's CDR3 is CASSLTAQGAHNTGELFF. CDR3 nucleotide sequence: TGTGCCAGCAGCTTAACGGCGCAGGGGGCGCATAACACCGGGGAGCTGTTTTTT.

The chain has TRBV5-1 and TRBJ2-5, with 15 bases fitting TRBD2. Germline V gives CDR1 SGHRS, CDR2 YFSETQ. There are 21 residues in the CDR3. J was trimmed by 2 bases and V by 4 bases; bases with no gene match: 18. CDR3 DNA: TGCGCCAGCAGCGCACGGAGCCCCGGGACTAGCGGGGGGCCGGGACAAGAGACCCAGTACTTC. Its translation is CASSARSPGTSGGPGQETQYF.

J is TRBJ1-2 and V is TRBV5-1, with D unresolved. CDR3 length: 13 amino acids. From germline, CDR1 is SGHRS and CDR2 YFSETQ. The V and J ends lost 0 bases and 7 bases respectively, with 10 bases between them. The CDR3 nucleotides are TGCGCCAGCAGCTTGGGTCAGGTTTCTGGCTACACCTTC. Translation gives CASSLGQVSGYTF.

This clone was recorded once. The J gene is TRBJ2-1, the V gene TRBV13, with a possible D match to TRBD2 (7 bases). V dropped 5 bases and J dropped 4 bases, with 18 bases sitting between them. Germline assignment: CDR1 PRHDT and CDR2 FYEKMQ (reference sequence). The CDR3 covers 16 residues. The CDR3 loop reads CASSPPRGGAYNEQFF. The CDR3 DNA is TGTGCCAGCAGCCCCCCTCGTGGGGGGGCGTACAATGAGCAGTTCTTC.

This clone was seen more than once but under ten times. The V and J genes are TRBV2 and TRBJ1-4; 9 bases map to TRBD1. CDR3 length: 15 residues. V lost 2 bases, J lost 5 bases, and 3 bases stayed unmatched. Germline loops: CDR1 SNHLY, CDR2 FYNNEI. The CDR3 DNA sequence: TGTGCCAGCAGTGAAAACAGGGGGCTGAATGAAAAACTGTTTTTT. It is translated as CASSENRGLNEKLFF.

The J gene is TRBJ1-1, the V gene TRBV4-2; TRBD1 agrees at 12 bases. This CDR3 has 18 residues. J lost 4 bases, V lost 3 bases, and 12 bases had no gene match. Looked up from germline, CDR1 is LGHNA and CDR2 is YNFKEQ. This CDR3 reads CASSQTGTGGGLSTEAFF. The CDR3 bases are TGTGCCAGCAGCCAGACCGGGACAGGGGGCGGTCTTAGCACTGAAGCTTTCTTT.

This chain links TRBV5-1 with TRBJ2-1, with 8 bases fitting TRBD2. Per germline, CDR1 SGHRS and CDR2 YFSETQ. The CDR3 is 14 residues long. Germline trimming cut 4 bases from V and 9 bases from J; bases unmatched to any gene: 9. The DNA of the CDR3 is TGCGCCAGCAGCAACAGGACTAGCCAGGCTGAGCAGTTCTTC. This sequence encodes CASSNRTSQAEQFF.

The V gene is TRBV7-9, the J gene TRBJ1-5; D unresolved. Germline V gene sequence: CDR1 SEHNR, CDR2 FQNEAQ (reference sequence). Trimming removed 7 bases at V and 5 bases at J, with 12 bases between. This CDR3 region has 13 residues. CDR3 DNA: TGTGCCAGCACCCGGGGTCGGGATCAGCCCCAGCATTTT. The encoded protein is CASTRGRDQPQHF.

This clone was counted only a few times. J is TRBJ1-1 and V is TRBV5-1, with 8 bases aligning to TRBD1. Germline CDR1 reads SGHRS; CDR2 reads YFSETQ. The CDR3 totals 13 residues. V gave up 0 bases and J gave up 7 bases; unmatched junction bases: 2. The CDR3 region has the DNA TGCGCCAGCAGCTTGGCAGGGGGCCTTGAAGCTTTCTTT. Amino acid sequence: CASSLAGGLEAFF.

This clone was seen just once. V and J are TRBV3-1 (or the pseudogene TRBV3-2) and TRBJ1-5, with 9 nucleotides matching TRBD1. J lost 3 bases, V lost 4 bases, and 28 bases had no gene match. Germline V gene data show CDR1 as LGHDT and CDR2 as YNNKEL (reference sequence). CDR3 size: 23 residues. The CDR3 loop reads CASSPPFCPTQTSWTGDNQPQHF. The CDR3 DNA reads TGTGCCAGCAGCCCCCCTTTCTGCCCGACTCAAACTTCCTGGACAGGGGACAATCAGCCCCAGCATTTT.

CDR3 DNA sequence: TGCAGTGCTAACGGAGGGTATGGCTACACCTTC. Translating gives CSANGGYGYTF. The chain couples TRBV20-1 to TRBJ1-2; D is unclear. Trimming stripped 4 bases from V and 5 bases from J, with 8 bases between. The CDR3 totals 11 residues. CDR1 and CDR2 from the germline V gene are DFQATT and SNEGSKA (reference sequence).

The chain is built from TRBV5-1 and TRBJ2-3; D gene uncertain. CDR1 is SGHRS and CDR2 is YFSETQ in the germline V gene. The CDR3 is made up of 15 amino acids. V was pared by 2 bases and J by 0 bases, with 10 bases between. The CDR3 region is CASSLPRPSTDTQYF. The CDR3 DNA sequence: TGCGCCAGCAGCTTACCTAGGCCAAGCACAGATACGCAGTATTTT.

CDR3 in amino acids: CASSFTGVISYNEQFF. DNA for the CDR3: TGCGCCAGCAGCTTTACAGGGGTCATCTCCTACAATGAGCAGTTCTTC. The chain is built from TRBV5-1 and TRBJ2-1; 7 nucleotides agree with TRBD1. The CDR3 has 16 residues. J lost 0 bases, V lost 2 bases, and 5 bases had no gene match. CDR1 is SGHRS, CDR2 YFSETQ, per germline.

This clone was observed a single time. V is TRBV24-1 and J is TRBJ1-2; D is perhaps TRBD1 (6 bases). The CDR3 extends over 15 amino acids. Trimming removed 4 bases at V and 8 bases at J, with 19 bases between. Germline assignment: CDR1 KGHDR and CDR2 SFDVKD. The CDR3: CATSDPKDSPLGYTF. The CDR3 DNA reads as TGTGCCACCAGTGACCCCAAGGACAGCCCTTTGGGCTACACCTTC.

The V gene is TRBV5-1, the J gene TRBJ1-1; possibly TRBD1 for D (6 bases). Germline CDR1 and CDR2: SGHRS and YFSETQ. The CDR3 covers 13 residues. V was pared by 5 bases and J by 8 bases, with 16 bases between. The CDR3 region has the DNA TGCGCCAGCAGTTCTGGGGGCGCTGTCGAAGCTTTCTTT. Its translation is CASSSGGAVEAFF. The full variable domain, rest sourced from reference TRBV5-1 and TRBJ1-1, is KAGVTQTPRYLIKTRGQQVTLSCSPISGHRSVSWYQQTPGQGLQFLFEYFSETQRNKGNFPGRFSGRQFSNSRSEMNVSTLELGDSALYLCASSSGGAVEAFFGQGTRLTVV.

The chain is built from TRBV5-1 and TRBJ2-5, with 9 bases fitting TRBD1. Germline values: CDR1 SGHRS, CDR2 YFSETQ. The CDR3 length is 15 residues. With V trimmed by 4 bases and J by 4 bases, 8 bases remained unmatched. The CDR3: CASSRTGQGRETQYF. In nucleotides, the CDR3 is TGCGCCAGCAGCCGAACCGGACAGGGGCGAGAGACCCAGTACTTC.

The sample holds one count of this clone. V and J are TRBV3-1 (or the pseudogene TRBV3-2) and TRBJ1-2, with a tentative D call TRBD1 (5 bases). Trimming stripped 1 base from V and 1 base from J, with 10 bases between. This CDR3 region has 15 residues. Germline CDR1 is LGHDT and CDR2 is YNNKEL (reference sequence). The CDR3 DNA reads TGTGCCAGCAGCCAAGGACAGAGTTTTAACTATGGCTACACCTTC. Translating gives CASSQGQSFNYGYTF.

The V and J genes are TRBV18 and TRBJ1-2; 9 positions agree with TRBD1. Germline-derived CDR1 and CDR2 are KGHSH and LQKENI. V trimming: 3 bases; J trimming: 3 bases; junction bases outside the gene matches: 5. The length of the CDR3 is 15 residues. CDR3 protein: CASSPGQGVYYGYTF. CDR3 DNA sequence: TGTGCCAGCTCACCGGGACAGGGAGTTTACTATGGCTACACCTTC.

This clone was counted once. The rearrangement joins TRBV2 to TRBJ1-5; weak D call: TRBD1 (6 bases). Trimming removed 6 bases from V and 2 bases from J, with 14 bases in between. The CDR3 runs 15 residues. Per germline, CDR1 SNHLY and CDR2 FYNNEI. The CDR3, as DNA: TGTGCCAGCAGCGGAGCCAGGGGTGGCAATCAGCCCCAGCATTTT. The encoded protein is CASSGARGGNQPQHF. The full variable domain, in which reference TRBV2 and TRBJ1-5 provide the parts outside the CDR3, is EPEVTQTPSHQVTQMGQEVILRCVPISNHLYFYWYRQILGQKVEFLVSFYNNEISEKSEIFDDQFSVERPDGSNFTLKIRSTKLEDSAMYFCASSGARGGNQPQHFGDGTRLSIL.

The chain recombines TRBV6-5 with TRBJ1-1; 10 nucleotides align to TRBD1. CDR3 length: 12 residues. Germline V gene sequence: CDR1 MNHEY, CDR2 SVGAGI. The trim removed 6 bases at V and 12 bases at J, leaving 7 bases unmatched. CDR3 amino acids: CASRWTGGETFF. CDR3 nucleotide sequence: TGTGCCAGCAGATGGACAGGGGGTGAGACTTTCTTT.

CDR3: CASSPDDRDTEAFF. CDR3 in DNA: TGTGCCAGCAGCCCGGACGACAGGGATACTGAAGCTTTCTTT. This chain connects TRBV7-3 to TRBJ1-1; 7 nucleotides line up with TRBD1. This CDR3 contains 14 residues. Per the germline V gene, CDR1 is SGHTA and CDR2 is FQGTGA. V was clipped by 5 bases and J by 5 bases; unmatched bases: 8.

The chain joins TRBV7-9 to TRBJ2-1; 7 bases match TRBD2. The V and J ends lost 3 bases and 3 bases, in that order; junction bases with no gene match: 5. From germline, CDR1 is SEHNR and CDR2 FQNEAQ (reference sequence). CDR3 length equals 15 residues. The DNA for the CDR3 is TGTGCCAGCAGCTTTTCTGCGGGGGACTACAATGAGCAGTTCTTC. Its protein product is CASSFSAGDYNEQFF.

The chain combines TRBV25-1 with TRBJ1-2; D gene unclear. CDR1 and CDR2 from the germline V gene are MGHDK and SYGVNS. V lost 2 bases, J lost 6 bases, and 22 bases lay in between. The CDR3 consists of 17 residues. CDR3 residues: CASSEVEAVEHLDGYTF. Here the CDR3 DNA reads TGTGCCAGCAGTGAAGTAGAAGCAGTGGAGCATCTTGATGGCTACACCTTC.